A selection of T cell receptor beta chains follows, all from one sample in a study of T cells in Graves' hyperthyroidism and ophthalmopathy. TCRdb reprocessed the multiplex PCR reads via MiXCR and lists one record per CDR3 protein. Of about 350,000 distinct CDR3 sequences in the sample, around 13% were seen once. Sequencing used blood. The source is a woman aged 30 to 39 with Graves' hyperthyroidism. Both conserved end residues are part of each CDR3. Not all rows give a size; the values are once, few, many and, for expanded clones, a class.

cdr3_length	clone_size	v_call	j_call	cdr3_aa
18	few	TRBV7-9	TRBJ2-1	CASSLEGSSRSNRNEQFF
15	.	TRBV27	TRBJ2-7	CASSLKASSSYEQYF
12	many	TRBV28	TRBJ2-7	CASNWRGDEQYF
13	many	TRBV28	TRBJ2-7	CASRMAGAYEQYF
16	.	TRBV20-1	TRBJ2-5	CSHMGAASGGGGTQYF
14	few	TRBV11-2	TRBJ2-2	CASSLGGSPGELFF
14	many	TRBV28	TRBJ2-7	CASSFGTGKNEQYF
15	many	TRBV6-2/TRBV6-3	TRBJ1-5	CASSYGGGGDQPQHF
16	many	TRBV7-8	TRBJ2-1	CASSLVGFGSYNEQFF
16	few	TRBV6-1	TRBJ2-6	CASSSGRFSGANVLTF
17	many	TRBV20-1	TRBJ2-1	CSASQESGTWRYNEQFF
16	.	TRBV15	TRBJ2-7	CATSRDSPGNTYEQYF
12	many	TRBV6-1	TRBJ2-7	CASSDSLQEQYF
12	.	TRBV7-9	TRBJ2-5	CASRGAGETQYF
12	many	TRBV20-1	TRBJ1-6	CSARSLNLPLHF
15	.	TRBV27	TRBJ2-7	CASSSGKDTHYEQYF
14	.	TRBV11-2	TRBJ1-4	CASSLGGPNEKLTF
15	.	TRBV20-1	TRBJ2-1	CSARDGGRAGNEQFF
14	few	TRBV19	TRBJ1-1	CASSRQLLDTEAFF
13	many	TRBV11-2	TRBJ2-3	CASSRGFTDTQYF
20	once	TRBV29-1	TRBJ2-1	CSVEGRAITRLAGPPNEQFF
14	few	TRBV7-9	TRBJ2-4	CASGLLGRKNIQYF
14	few	TRBV11-1	TRBJ2-1	CASSWGGGHNEQFF
15	many	TRBV28	TRBJ1-5	CASSLIRDRDQPQHF
17	few	TRBV9	TRBJ2-6	CASSAGQALSGANVLTF
16	many	TRBV6-1	TRBJ2-5	CASSEKVGDSSETQYF
15	.	TRBV2	TRBJ1-6	CASSDQQTANSPLHF
20	.	TRBV10-3	TRBJ2-2	CAISESDWRANILNTGELFF
17	few	TRBV5-5	TRBJ1-5	CASSSRTTPTRNQPQHF
17	few	TRBV7-6	TRBJ2-7	CASSFTGGEGGLYEQYF
14	few	TRBV6-5	TRBJ1-2	CASSYSGERGGYTF
13	many	TRBV11-2	TRBJ1-3	CASNRLSGNTIYF
15	many	TRBV12-3/TRBV12-4	TRBJ2-1	CASSSWSTGRSEQFF
14	many	TRBV28	TRBJ2-2	CASSLPRTVGELFF
12	many	TRBV7-8	TRBJ1-2	CASSLDDRSYTF
15	many	TRBV7-8	TRBJ2-3	CASSPTPGFTDTQYF
10	many	TRBV29-1	TRBJ1-2	CSVEDYGYTF
15	many	TRBV28	TRBJ2-7	CASNPYAGGLYEQYF
17	many	TRBV15	TRBJ2-7	CATSRVMGTGIPYEQYF
13	many	TRBV19	TRBJ1-5	CASSIGPYQPQHF
21	.	TRBV7-9	TRBJ2-1	CASSPSLWGTGPTAGYNEQRF
11	many	TRBV20-1	TRBJ2-7	CSAPTAYEQYF